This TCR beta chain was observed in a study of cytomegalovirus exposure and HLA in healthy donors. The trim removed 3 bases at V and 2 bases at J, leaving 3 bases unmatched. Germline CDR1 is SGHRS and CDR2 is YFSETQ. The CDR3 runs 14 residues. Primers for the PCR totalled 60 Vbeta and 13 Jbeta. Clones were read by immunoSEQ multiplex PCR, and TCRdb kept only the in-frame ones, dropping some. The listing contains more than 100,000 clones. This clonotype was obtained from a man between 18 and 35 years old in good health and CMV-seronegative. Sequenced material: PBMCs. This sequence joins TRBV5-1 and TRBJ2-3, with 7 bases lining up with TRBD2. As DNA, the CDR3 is TGCGCCAGCAGCTACGGGGGGACCACAGATACGCAGTATTTT. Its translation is CASSYGGTTDTQYF. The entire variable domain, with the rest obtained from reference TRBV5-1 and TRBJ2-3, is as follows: KAGVTQTPRYLIKTRGQQVTLSCSPISGHRSVSWYQQTPGQGLQFLFEYFSETQRNKGNFPGRFSGRQFSNSRSEMNVSTLELGDSALYLCASSYGGTTDTQYFGPGTRLTVL.